One sample yielded the 30 T cell receptor beta chains listed below, sequenced in a study of blood T cell repertoires in COVID-19. The table came from immunoSEQ multiplex PCR; TCRdb's copy has only in-frame clones and leaves some out. The table lists over 200,000 clones, about 84% of them singletons. The sample was peripheral blood. Receptor source: an elderly woman with acute or convalescent COVID-19.

This chain uses TRBV5-8 with TRBJ1-1; 7 bases are a match to TRBD1. After removal of 4 bases from V and 1 base from J, the junction contained 7 bases not matched to a gene. Germline assignment: CDR1 SGHTS and CDR2 YDEGEE. The CDR3 spans 15 residues. This CDR3 reads CASSVPGQRNTEAFF. The CDR3 bases are TGTGCCAGCAGCGTACCGGGACAGAGGAACACTGAAGCTTTCTTT.

The gene calls are TRBV5-1 and TRBJ2-3, with 13 nucleotides matching TRBD2. Germline CDR1 is SGHRS and CDR2 is YFSETQ. Trimming removed 0 bases from V and 2 bases from J; junction bases left unmatched: 12. The CDR3 covers 20 residues. In DNA, the CDR3 is TGCGCCAGCAGCTTGGGAGGACTAGCGGGAGCGGACTATACCACAGATACGCAGTATTTT. Its protein is CASSLGGLAGADYTTDTQYF.

The genes are TRBV5-1 and TRBJ2-1; TRBD1 matches 8 bases. V was clipped by 4 bases and J by 8 bases; unmatched bases: 23. CDR1 is SGHRS and CDR2 is YFSETQ in the germline V gene. The CDR3 runs 19 residues. CDR3 sequence reads: CASSPEGTGSSGRAYEQFF. The CDR3 nucleotides read TGCGCCAGCAGCCCGGAGGGGACAGGTTCCTCCGGACGGGCGTATGAGCAGTTCTTC. Based on the CDR3 plus reference TRBV5-1 and TRBJ2-1, the full variable domain is KAGVTQTPRYLIKTRGQQVTLSCSPISGHRSVSWYQQTPGQGLQFLFEYFSETQRNKGNFPGRFSGRQFSNSRSEMNVSTLELGDSALYLCASSPEGTGSSGRAYEQFFGPGTRLTVL.

The chain uses TRBV7-9 and TRBJ2-1, with D possibly matching TRBD1 (5 bases). The CDR3 sequence is 13 residues long. CDR1 is SEHNR and CDR2 is FQNEAQ in the germline V gene (reference sequence). With 1 base removed from V and 8 bases from J, the gap between germline ends came to 9 bases. CDR3 nucleotide sequence: TGTGCCAGCAGCTTAGTTGCAGGGTATGAGCAGTTCTTC. Protein sequence: CASSLVAGYEQFF.

The chain employs TRBV18 and TRBJ2-2; the D gene is possibly TRBD1 (5 bases). Germline V lookup: CDR1 KGHSH, CDR2 LQKENI. The CDR3 runs 17 residues. Trimming removed 2 bases from V and 0 bases from J, with 13 bases in between. Here the CDR3 reads CASSPIVAGTNTGELFF. The CDR3 bases are TGTGCCAGCTCACCAATAGTGGCAGGGACGAACACCGGGGAGCTGTTTTTT.

The chain links TRBV6-5 to TRBJ1-6, with D unresolved. Looked up from germline, CDR1 is MNHEY and CDR2 is SVGAGI. V was clipped by 6 bases and J by 5 bases, with 8 bases between them. The CDR3 totals 13 residues. CDR3 amino acids: CASSLQDNSPLHF. The CDR3 DNA reads TGTGCCAGCAGCTTACAAGATAATTCACCCCTCCACTTT.

The J gene is TRBJ1-2, the V gene TRBV23-1; D not resolved. TRBV23-1 is an ORF for which the function is uncertain. This CDR3 contains 11 residues. V gave up 1 base and J gave up 13 bases, with 10 bases separating them. The CDR3 loop reads CASSQLVTATF. The CDR3, as DNA: TGCGCCAGCAGTCAATTGGTCACAGCCACCTTC.

The chain has TRBV7-2 and TRBJ2-1; D perhaps matches TRBD2 (7 bases). The CDR3 length is 16 residues. CDR1 and CDR2 from the germline V gene are SGHTA and FQGNSA. V was clipped by 5 bases and J by 3 bases, with 17 bases between them. CDR3 residues: CASSPAGGGHYNEQFF. The CDR3 coding sequence is TGTGCCAGCAGCCCGGCGGGCGGGGGCCACTACAATGAGCAGTTCTTC.

This chain uses TRBV2 with TRBJ1-1; 7 bases are a match to TRBD1. Germline V CDR1 and CDR2: SNHLY, FYNNEI. The CDR3 is 14 residues long. V was pared by 7 bases and J by 1 base, with 6 bases of the junction left unmatched. The CDR3: CASIPGGGNTEAFF. CDR3 in DNA: TGTGCCAGCATTCCAGGGGGAGGGAACACTGAAGCTTTCTTT.

The chain carries TRBV19 and TRBJ1-5; D is perhaps TRBD1 (5 bases). Germline CDR1 reads LNHDA; CDR2 reads SQIVND (reference sequence). The CDR3 sequence is 16 residues long. V was pared by 6 bases and J by 5 bases, with 20 bases between. Here the CDR3 DNA reads TGTGCCAGTAGCCACCAGGGAATATTGGGCTATCAGCCCCAGCATTTT. Protein product: CASSHQGILGYQPQHF. The full variable domain, rest sourced from reference TRBV19 and TRBJ1-5, is DGGITQSPKYLFRKEGQNVTLSCEQNLNHDAMYWYRQDPGQGLRLIYYSQIVNDFQKGDIAEGYSVSREKKESFPLTVTSAQKNPTAFYLCASSHQGILGYQPQHFGDGTRLSIL.

The table lists this clone with a few counts. The chain recombines TRBV30 with TRBJ1-6; 12 bases are shared with TRBD1. The length of the CDR3 is 13 residues. The J segment lost 18 bases and the V segment lost 4 bases, leaving 10 bases of the junction unmatched. Per the germline V gene, CDR1 is GTSNPN and CDR2 is SVGIG (reference sequence). The CDR3 region is CAWKAGQGALAHF. CDR3 coding DNA: TGTGCCTGGAAGGCGGGACAGGGGGCCCTTGCCCACTTT.

The rearrangement joins TRBV6-5 to TRBJ1-1; no definite D call. CDR3 length equals 15 residues. Trimming took 0 bases from V and 0 from J, leaving 8 bases between them. Germline-derived CDR1 and CDR2 are MNHEY and SVGAGI. CDR3 amino acids: CASSYSFNMNTEAFF. CDR3 DNA: TGTGCCAGCAGTTACTCCTTCAACATGAACACTGAAGCTTTCTTT.

This chain joins TRBV5-1 and TRBJ2-7, with 10 bases matching TRBD1. V was pared by 4 bases and J by 5 bases, with 6 bases of the junction left unmatched. From germline, CDR1 is SGHRS and CDR2 YFSETQ. The length of the CDR3 is 14 residues. The CDR3 DNA reads TGCGCCAGCAGCCCGGGACAGGGGACTCACGAGCAGTACTTC. This sequence encodes CASSPGQGTHEQYF.

The chain joins TRBV19 to TRBJ2-7; TRBD2 might be the D (6 bases). Germline V CDR1 and CDR2: LNHDA, SQIVND (reference sequence). The CDR3 is 12 amino acids. V lost 9 bases and J 13 bases, leaving 22 bases between the germline ends. The CDR3 DNA is TGTGCCAGCACAAGCCTATTAGGGACTCCATACTTC. Translation gives CASTSLLGTPYF.

The chain has TRBV3-1 (or the pseudogene TRBV3-2) and TRBJ1-3, with D unclear. Trimming stripped 1 base from V and 0 bases from J, with 7 bases between. This CDR3 region has 15 residues. Per germline, CDR1 LGHDT and CDR2 YNNKEL (reference sequence). The CDR3 region is CASSQALFSGNTIYF. The CDR3 DNA sequence: TGTGCCAGCAGCCAAGCCCTGTTCTCTGGAAACACCATATATTTT.

This rearrangement joins TRBV5-6 to TRBJ2-7, with D perhaps matching TRBD2 (5 bases). The germline V and J ends were trimmed by 3 bases and 6 bases, with 16 bases remaining between them. In germline, CDR1 is SGHDT, CDR2 YYEEEE. This CDR3 comprises 14 residues. The CDR3, as DNA: TGTGCCAGCAGCTGGGCGAGCCGTGCGGGCGAGCAGTACTTC. It yields the protein CASSWASRAGEQYF.

The V and J genes are TRBV2 and TRBJ1-2; weak D call: TRBD1 (6 bases). Germline CDR1 and CDR2: SNHLY and FYNNEI. The CDR3 runs 14 residues. V shed 6 bases and J shed 5 bases, with 16 bases lying between them. This chain's CDR3 is CASSGGRTGYGYTF. The CDR3 bases are TGTGCCAGCAGCGGGGGGAGAACAGGGTATGGCTACACCTTC.

The rearrangement joins TRBV11-2 to TRBJ1-4; 8 nucleotides agree with TRBD1. V lost 1 base, J lost 14 bases, and 6 bases stayed unmatched. Germline V gene lookup returns CDR1 SGHAT and CDR2 FQNNGV. There are 13 residues in the CDR3. The CDR3 here is CASSLVWTGWLFF. In DNA, the CDR3 is TGTGCCAGCAGCTTAGTTTGGACAGGGTGGCTGTTTTTT.

The V gene is TRBV15, the J gene TRBJ2-1; possible D gene TRBD2, 6 bases. V dropped 1 base and J dropped 5 bases, with 15 bases sitting between them. The CDR3 contains 16 residues. The germline V gene encodes CDR1 LNHNV and CDR2 YYDKDF (reference sequence). CDR3 bases: TGTGCCACCAGCAGAGGAGTGCTAGCGAGGGACAATGAGCAGTTCTTC. It translates to CATSRGVLARDNEQFF.

The chain links TRBV5-1 to TRBJ1-2, with 7 bases matching TRBD1. CDR1 is SGHRS and CDR2 is YFSETQ in the germline V gene. This CDR3 contains 15 residues. J gave up 8 bases and V 4 bases, and 14 bases lay outside the gene matches. CDR3 protein: CASSAWDRSLQGYTF. The CDR3 DNA reads as TGCGCCAGCAGCGCTTGGGACAGATCCCTTCAAGGCTACACCTTC.

The gene calls are TRBV5-1 and TRBJ2-2; 10 bases align to TRBD2. V lost 7 bases, J lost 2 bases, and 20 bases stayed unmatched. Germline V gene sequence: CDR1 SGHRS, CDR2 YFSETQ. The CDR3 extends over 20 amino acids. The CDR3 spells CASGPRGNRGLAINTGELFF. The CDR3 DNA is TGCGCCAGCGGCCCGCGGGGTAACAGGGGACTAGCGATTAACACCGGGGAGCTGTTTTTT.

This chain connects TRBV19 to TRBJ2-2; tentatively, D is TRBD1 (5 bases). The CDR3 is 15 residues long. V was cut by 10 bases and J by 4 bases, with 19 bases left in between. Germline loops: CDR1 LNHDA, CDR2 SQIVND (reference sequence). CDR3 amino acids: CATQVVRQGTGELFF. The CDR3 region has the DNA TGTGCCACCCAAGTGGTACGGCAGGGCACCGGGGAGCTGTTTTTT.

CDR3 amino acids: CASRKELAASTDTQYF. For the CDR3, the DNA is TGTGCCAGCAGGAAGGAACTAGCGGCTAGCACAGATACGCAGTATTTT. V usage is TRBV4-2 and J usage is TRBJ2-3, with 8 nucleotides matching TRBD2. CDR3 size: 16 residues. Germline CDR1 LGHNA, CDR2 YNFKEQ. V lost 6 bases, J lost 0 bases, and 8 bases stayed unmatched.

The CDR3 bases are TGTGCCAGCAGTTACCCAGGGCAGGGCCTCTATGGCTACACCTTC. It translates to CASSYPGQGLYGYTF. The chain combines TRBV28 with TRBJ1-2; TRBD1 is a possible D gene (5 bases). Germline V CDR1 and CDR2: MDHEN, SYDVKM. CDR3 length equals 15 residues. Trimming removed 4 bases at V and 4 bases at J, with 16 bases between.

The sample holds one count of this clone. The V gene is TRBV6-5, the J gene TRBJ1-5; D is possibly TRBD1 (6 bases). The V and J ends lost 6 bases and 4 bases respectively, with 16 bases between them. Per the germline V gene, CDR1 is MNHEY and CDR2 is SVGAGI. This CDR3 contains 15 residues. CDR3 in amino acids: CASSLSTGPNQPQHF. The CDR3 DNA follows: TGTGCCAGCAGCTTATCGACAGGCCCTAATCAGCCCCAGCATTTT.

This clone has more than one count but fewer than ten. This sequence joins TRBV2 and TRBJ1-5, with 8 bases that match TRBD1. Germline values: CDR1 SNHLY, CDR2 FYNNEI. This CDR3 comprises 14 residues. Unmatched junction bases numbered 2, after V lost 3 bases and J lost 4 bases. DNA for the CDR3: TGTGCCAGCAGTGAGAGGACAGGGAATCAGCCCCAGCATTTT. It codes for CASSERTGNQPQHF.

The chain uses TRBV3-1 (or the pseudogene TRBV3-2) and TRBJ1-1, with a tentative D call TRBD1 (5 bases). V lost 6 bases and J lost 5, with 16 bases in between. This CDR3 is built from 14 residues. Germline CDR1 reads LGHDT; CDR2 reads YNNKEL (reference sequence). The CDR3 sequence is CASSTWQGRTEAFF. CDR3 bases: TGTGCCAGCAGTACCTGGCAGGGTAGAACTGAAGCTTTCTTT.

The chain combines TRBV6-5 with TRBJ2-1; 9 positions match TRBD1. J was trimmed by 7 bases and V by 4 bases; bases with no gene match: 5. The CDR3 runs to 14 residues. Germline loops: CDR1 MNHEY, CDR2 SVGAGI. For the CDR3, the DNA is TGTGCCAGCAGTTGGGGACAGGGCGTAAATGAGCAGTTCTTC. This sequence encodes CASSWGQGVNEQFF.

This clone was seen just once. The chain carries TRBV5-1 and TRBJ1-1, with D tentatively TRBD1 (5 bases). Germline V gives CDR1 SGHRS, CDR2 YFSETQ. The CDR3 extends over 14 amino acids. Trimming took off 7 bases at V and 6 bases at J, with 19 bases between the two ends. The CDR3 DNA reads as TGCGCCAGCGCCCCAGGGTGGACCGTCGCTGAAGCTTTCTTT. Its protein is CASAPGWTVAEAFF.

The chain carries TRBV19 and TRBJ1-5, with D perhaps TRBD1 (5 bases). Germline V CDR1 and CDR2: LNHDA, SQIVND (reference sequence). V lost 3 bases to trimming and J lost 5 bases, with 8 bases between them. CDR3 length: 13 amino acids. CDR3 sequence: CASSITRDQPQHF. The CDR3 DNA sequence: TGTGCCAGTAGTATCACCAGGGATCAGCCCCAGCATTTT.